The sequence of this T cell receptor beta chain was determined in a study of T cells in Graves' hyperthyroidism and ophthalmopathy. Study results and caveats: For ophthalmopathy, model prediction preceded onset by a median approximately 6 months.

This clonotype was recorded at least ten times. The antigen remains undetermined. Those patients with uncontrolled infection, other autoimmune disease, pregnancy or lactation were excluded. TCR beta CDR3 regions were amplified from RNA transcripts. TCR CDR3 underwent first-round RT-PCR with the HTBI primer set. TCRdb itself ran the multiplex PCR reads through MiXCR, one entry per CDR3 protein. The sample lists some 500,000 distinct CDR3 sequences, 13% to 15% occurring once. CDR3 size: 15 residues. V shed 8 bases, J shed 0 bases, and the junction held 7 bases outside the gene matches. Germline V gives CDR1 LNHDA, CDR2 SQIVND (reference sequence).

This sequence originates from a woman between 18 and 30 years old with Graves' hyperthyroidism. The sample was blood. The genes are TRBV19 and TRBJ2-7, with 10 bases matching TRBD2. CDR3 sequence reads: CASSGRLAGSYEQYF. The CDR3, as DNA: TGTGCCAGTTCTGGGAGACTAGCGGGCTCCTACGAGCAGTACTTC.